This T cell receptor beta chain stems from a study of cytomegalovirus exposure and HLA in healthy donors. Background on the study: Later, an analysis reported that the approximately 120 validation repertoires had used the same platform as the roughly 720 first-cohort repertoires.

CDR1 is MDHEN, CDR2 SYDVKM, per germline. The CDR3 consists of 13 residues. V lost 4 bases to trimming and J lost 0 bases, with 7 bases between them. In regard to this clone: Its matching antigen is unknown.

Sequencing was performed with immunoSEQ multiplex PCR; in TCRdb, only in-frame clones are kept and a portion is missing. The sample consists of 120,000 or so clones, roughly 95% of them appearing once. Study conclusions and caveats: Most TCRs appeared rarely, but some public TCRs recurred in many donors. The study listed roughly 150 cytomegalovirus-associated TCR beta chains.

The specimen sequenced was PBMCs. V and J are TRBV28 and TRBJ2-7, with D unclear. The receptor comes from a young man in good health and CMV-seronegative. The CDR3 DNA reads as TGTGCCAGCAGTTCGACTGTCTCCTACGAGCAGTACTTC. Translated: CASSSTVSYEQYF.